One TCR beta chain is described in this entry. This could be a read error, since a much larger clone is one nucleotide away. V was trimmed by 4 bases and J by 3 bases, leaving 16 bases between them. The V gene's germline CDR1 is SGHRS and CDR2 YFSETQ. This CDR3 is 16 amino acids long. TCRdb used MiXCR to reprocess the RT-PCR reads, holding one entry per CDR3 protein. Here the sample spans about 700,000 distinct CDR3 sequences, 12% to 15% being singletons. This sequence was found in a female donor in good health, serving as a healthy control. This sequence joins TRBV5-1 and TRBJ2-2; D perhaps matches TRBD2 (6 bases). The sequenced material came from memory CD4+ T cells from blood. The CDR3 DNA is TGCGCCAGCAGCCGGGACTTTCCAGTGGACACCGGGGAGCTGTTTTTT. The encoded protein is CASSRDFPVDTGELFF.